The entry below describes one TCR beta chain. Its antigen is not identified. The data stem from a study of cytomegalovirus exposure and HLA in healthy donors. For the study at large: Within the Caucasian-associated ancestry cluster were about 81% of the roughly 430 genotyped donors. Study-level results: Later analysis found that TCR beta chains associated with HLA were more clonally expanded than other, equally common chains. The majority of CMV-associated TCR beta chains were reported as apparently HLA-restricted in a later analysis. Investigators reported fewer than 200 TCR beta chains as tied to cytomegalovirus.

The V end was cut by 5 bases, the J end by 7 bases, with 21 bases between. This CDR3 has 15 amino acids. Germline V gene data show CDR1 as SGHTA and CDR2 as FQGNSA. PCR primers comprised 60 Vbeta and 13 Jbeta primers. The protocol was immunoSEQ multiplex PCR, while the TCRdb copy is restricted to in-frame clones and leaves out a portion. The sample yields some 160,000 clones, around three quarters seen once. This receptor was identified in a woman aged 40 to 50 in good health and CMV-seronegative. The chain is built from TRBV7-2 and TRBJ2-7; maybe TRBD2 (5 bases). The sequenced material came from PBMCs. The CDR3 is CASSPGLHARGEQYF. The CDR3 DNA reads TGTGCCAGCAGCCCAGGACTTCATGCCAGAGGGGAGCAGTACTTC. Full variable domain (remainder filled in from reference TRBV7-2 and TRBJ2-7): GAGVSQSPSNKVTEKGKDVELRCDPISGHTALYWYRQSLGQGLEFLIYFQGNSAPDKSGLPSDRFSAERTGGSVSTLTIQRTQQEDSAVYLCASSPGLHARGEQYFGPGTRLTVT.